This note documents a single T cell receptor (beta chain) sequence. Its antigen remains unidentified. Researchers ran the PCR with 60 Vbeta and 13 Jbeta primers. Profiled with immunoSEQ multiplex PCR; TCRdb holds only in-frame clones, not every one. The data show 150,000 to 200,000 clones, 80% seen once. The sample belongs to a study of cytomegalovirus exposure and HLA in healthy donors. In the study overall: Early released data comprised about 84 million unique TCRs from HLA-typed donors.

The CDR3 covers 16 residues. Per the germline V gene, CDR1 is MGHRA and CDR2 is YSYEKL. Trimming removed 3 bases from V and 5 bases from J; junction bases left unmatched: 8. Study-wide results and limits: Through in vitro validation, three CMV-associated chains were shown to be specific for CMV antigens. From TCR beta sequences, most subjects' HLA-A and HLA-B alleles were reportedly predicted accurately. Listed as cytomegalovirus-associated were more than 150 TCR beta chains.

The chain is built from TRBV4-1 and TRBJ2-5; 11 bases match TRBD1. The source is a woman aged 40 to 50 in good health and CMV-seronegative. The source material was PBMCs. The CDR3 protein is CASSQLTGTGGETQYF. The CDR3 DNA reads TGCGCCAGCAGCCAGCTAACCGGGACAGGGGGGGAGACCCAGTACTTC.